This T cell receptor (beta chain) was documented in a study of blood T cell repertoires in COVID-19. Some clones are missing from TCRdb's copy, which holds only in-frame ones; the method was immunoSEQ multiplex PCR. The sample yields 90,000 or so clones, approximately 85% seen once. The CDR3 covers 11 residues. Germline V CDR1 and CDR2: GTSNPN, SVGIG (reference sequence). Trimming cost V 6 bases and J 4 bases, with 9 bases left between them. The origin of this receptor is a man aged 45-60 years with active COVID-19. Sample: peripheral blood. This sequence joins TRBV30 and TRBJ1-1; D not resolved. CDR3 DNA: TGTGCCTGCCGTTTAGCCACTGAAGCTTTCTTT. It specifies CACRLATEAFF.